The clone carrying this TCR beta chain was recorded at least ten times. The antigen is unknown. Germline V gene data show CDR1 as MNHEY and CDR2 as SVGEGT. Trimming took 5 bases from V and 4 from J, leaving 17 bases between them. This CDR3 has 15 residues. The entry originates in a study of response to subunit inactivated influenza vaccine. Study-wide points: Every seasonal influenza vaccination brings in few new T cells, the authors suggested.

TCRdb reprocessed the RT-PCR reads via MiXCR and lists one record per CDR3 protein. The table has about 700,000 distinct CDR3 sequences, approximately 15% seen once; the top ten hold 5.5% to 8%. The specimen was PBMCs from blood, collected roughly 2 weeks before vaccination. The source is a man aged 50 to 59 who received an inactivated influenza vaccine. The chain is built from TRBV6-2 or TRBV6-3 and TRBJ1-2; D not resolved. The CDR3 bases are TGTGCCAGCAGTCTCCGGGCGGACCCCGCCTATGGCTACACCTTC. Its translation is CASSLRADPAYGYTF.